This is a list of T cell receptor beta chains from one sample in a study of shared clonotypes between healthy human individuals. The data were produced by immunoSEQ multiplex PCR, yet TCRdb's version contains in-frame clones alone and is incomplete. The sample carries some 350,000 clones, 74% recorded once. Sequenced sample: memory CD4+ T cells sorted from blood. The origin of the receptors is a man aged 25-45 years in good health. Each CDR3 is given with its conserved first and last residue. A D gene is named only where the DNA matches it firmly. Some rows mark clone size as missing; the rest say once, few, many or name a class of expanded clone.

v_call	cdr3_length	d_call	j_call	clone_size	cdr3_nt	cdr3_aa
TRBV5-4	15	TRBD2	TRBJ2-7	-	TGTGCCAGCAGCCTGGGCGGCGGGGGGTCCTACGAGCAGTACTTC	CASSLGGGGSYEQYF
TRBV18	16	TRBD1	TRBJ2-2	-	TGTGCCAGCTCACGTACCTACAGGGGGCGGACCGGGGAGCTGTTTTTT	CASSRTYRGRTGELFF
TRBV5-1	15	-	TRBJ1-5	-	TGCGCCAGCAGCCCTGCAGGACCCTCCAATCAGCCCCAGCATTTT	CASSPAGPSNQPQHF
TRBV19	14	-	TRBJ2-7	-	TGTGCCAGTAGTATATGGGGGCAGTCCTACGAGCAGTACTTC	CASSIWGQSYEQYF
TRBV5-6	15	-	TRBJ1-5	-	TGTGCCAGCAGCACGGTTCTACAGGGTAATCAGCCCCAGCATTTT	CASSTVLQGNQPQHF
TRBV28	13	TRBD1	TRBJ1-5	-	TGTGCCAGCAGTCGACAGGGAATTCAGCCCCAGCATTTT	CASSRQGIQPQHF
TRBV7-2	15	-	TRBJ2-2	-	TGTGCCAGCAGCTTAAGTGGGGGGCTTACCGGGGAGCTGTTTTTT	CASSLSGGLTGELFF
TRBV6-6	12	-	TRBJ2-7	-	TGTGCCAGCAGTTACAAGACAACCGAGCAGTACTTC	CASSYKTTEQYF
TRBV7-9	13	-	TRBJ2-7	-	TGTGCCAGCAGCCCCTTCCCGGGGGACGAGCAGTACTTC	CASSPFPGDEQYF
TRBV13	15	TRBD2	TRBJ2-1	-	TGTGCCAGCACCCAGGGGCTAGCGGGAGGGAATGAGCAGTTCTTC	CASTQGLAGGNEQFF
TRBV28	12	-	TRBJ1-2	-	TGTGCCAGCAGTTTCCGGGGTTTAGGCTACACCTTC	CASSFRGLGYTF
TRBV7-3	13	-	TRBJ1-1	many	TGTGCCAGCAGCGCTCAGATGAACACTGAAGCTTTCTTT	CASSAQMNTEAFF
TRBV28	12	-	TRBJ2-7	-	TGTGCCAGCAGCTCTGGACTGTCTGAGCAGTACTTC	CASSSGLSEQYF
TRBV6-1	17	TRBD1	TRBJ1-2	-	TGTGCCAGCAGTGAAGAGGTTGGGGCAGGGGGAATCTATGGCTACACCTTC	CASSEEVGAGGIYGYTF
TRBV7-2	14	-	TRBJ2-5	-	TGTGCCAGCAGCTTAGGCTCAGGAAAAGAGACCCAGTACTTC	CASSLGSGKETQYF
TRBV10-3	14	TRBD2	TRBJ2-1	-	TGTGCCATCAGTGACCCTAGCGGGAGCGATGAGCAGTTCTTC	CAISDPSGSDEQFF
TRBV28	16	-	TRBJ1-5	-	TGTGCCAGCAGCCCCACGCTGGGGGGGGCGAGTCAGCCCCAGCATTTT	CASSPTLGGASQPQHF
TRBV15	16	TRBD2	TRBJ2-7	many	TGTGCCACCAGCAGTTCCCGCGGGCTAGCGGGAAACGAGCAGTACTTC	CATSSSRGLAGNEQYF
TRBV2	14	-	TRBJ2-1	-	TGTGCCAGCATGGGTGGGAGGGGGTACAATGAGCAGTTCTTC	CASMGGRGYNEQFF
TRBV7-3	15	TRBD1	TRBJ1-1	-	TGTGCCAGCAGCTTAAGGGCAGGGGGCTTCGCTGAAGCTTTCTTT	CASSLRAGGFAEAFF
TRBV28	15	-	TRBJ1-5	once	TGTGCCAGCAGTTTAGGCGGGGGCCCTAATCAGCCCCAGCATTTT	CASSLGGGPNQPQHF
TRBV5-6	18	-	TRBJ2-7	-	TGTGCCAGCAGCACGCTAGTACGGGGCGGTCAGAATTCGTTCGAGCAGTACTTC	CASSTLVRGGQNSFEQYF
TRBV10-2	14	-	TRBJ2-3	-	TGCGCCAGCAGTGTGGACTTTAGCACAGATACGCAGTATTTT	CASSVDFSTDTQYF
TRBV10-1	15	TRBD1	TRBJ2-5	few	TGCGCCAGCAGTGACGGACAGGGGGCCGGGGAGACCCAGTACTTC	CASSDGQGAGETQYF
TRBV2	14	-	TRBJ1-5	-	TGTGCCAGCAGCCCCGACGGTAGCAATCAGCCCCAGCATTTT	CASSPDGSNQPQHF
TRBV28	16	-	TRBJ1-3	-	TGTGCCAGCAGGACTGTCCACCCCGCCCCCGGAAACACCATATATTTT	CASRTVHPAPGNTIYF
TRBV5-6	15	TRBD1	TRBJ1-2	-	TGTGCCAGCAGCGTTGGTGACAGGGGTTCAAAGGGCTACACCTTC	CASSVGDRGSKGYTF
TRBV19	15	TRBD1	TRBJ1-4	-	TGTGCCAGTAGTATTCTTGGACAGGGCGATGAAAAACTGTTTTTT	CASSILGQGDEKLFF
TRBV4-3	13	-	TRBJ1-5	many	TGCGCCAGCAGCCAAGGGTTCAATCAGCCCCAGCATTTT	CASSQGFNQPQHF
TRBV7-2	15	-	TRBJ1-5	-	TGTGCCAGCAGCTTAGCGCCGGCGGGTAATCAGCCCCAGCATTTT	CASSLAPAGNQPQHF
TRBV30	13	-	TRBJ2-2	-	TGTGCCTGGAGGAGGTTAGACACCGGGGAGCTGTTTTTT	CAWRRLDTGELFF
TRBV30	15	TRBD1	TRBJ2-2	-	TGTGCCTGGAGTGTAGGGGACAGGGACACCGGGGAGCTGTTTTTT	CAWSVGDRDTGELFF
TRBV10-2	10	-	TRBJ2-2	-	TGCGCCAGCATAGGGAGCGAGCTGTTTTTT	CASIGSELFF